The T cell receptor (beta chain) under discussion was sequenced for a study of neurological immune-mediated disorders. Study results and limitations: CDR3 amino acid sequences of expanded clones were not shared across subjects, a result suggesting private repertoires in all groups.

Germline values: CDR1 SGHDT, CDR2 YYEEEE. This CDR3 comprises 13 residues. V lost 0 bases and J 6 bases, leaving 8 bases between the germline ends. The study drew its healthy controls from blood bank volunteers in Maryland, USA. 2 million PBMCs stored at -80 C were the source of the unsorted libraries. The cDNA was generated through 5'RACE incorporating 10-nucleotide random UMIs. TCRdb processed the 5' RACE reads anew with MiXCR; each CDR3 protein has one entry. The profile shows 30,000 to 40,000 distinct CDR3 sequences, under 7.5% of them singletons. This clonotype was observed at least ten times. No antigen is known for it.

Sequenced sample: PBMCs. The TCR was taken from a woman aged 35 to 49 in good health. This chain connects TRBV5-6 to TRBJ2-3, with D hard to call. The CDR3 here is CASSLERKDTQYF. CDR3 bases: TGTGCCAGCAGCTTGGAGAGGAAGGATACGCAGTATTTT.